These 10 T cell receptor beta chains were sequenced from one sample in a study of naive and memory T cell subsets. Study results and caveats: Especially in CD8 cells, naive repertoires contained a few larger clonotypes, possibly CD45RA-re-expressing memory cells.

Both TRBC1 and TRBC2 were covered by a beta constant-region primer of two equimolar oligonucleotides. Four rounds of PCR amplified the ligated cDNA using nested alpha and beta constant-region primers plus SP2. MiXCR was run by TCRdb on the UMI-ligation and nested PCR reads, yielding one entry per CDR3 protein. The sample lists 140,000 to 150,000 distinct CDR3 sequences; roughly 22% were seen once. What these receptors recognize is not known. Specimen: naive CD4+ T cells from blood. The receptors shown here come from a human donor in good health.

The J gene is TRBJ2-1, the V gene TRBV11-3, with D unresolved. This CDR3 comprises 12 residues. Trimming cost V 4 bases and J 6 bases, with 7 bases left between them. Per the germline V gene, CDR1 is SGHNT and CDR2 is YENEEA. This CDR3 is CASSSKGNEQFF. DNA for the CDR3: TGTGCCAGCAGCTCAAAAGGCAATGAGCAGTTCTTC.

The chain couples TRBV29-1 to TRBJ2-7; tentative D call: TRBD2 (6 bases). V dropped 3 bases and J dropped 4 bases, with 13 bases sitting between them. Germline CDR1 and CDR2: SQVTM and ANQGSEA. The CDR3 covers 13 residues. CDR3 region: CSVEDGGEYEQYF. The CDR3 DNA reads as TGCAGCGTTGAGGACGGAGGGGAGTACGAGCAGTACTTC.

Comments on this clonotype: A read error is possible here, since a much larger clone lies one base away. V and J are TRBV3-1 and TRBJ2-1, with TRBD2 matching over 10 bases. Looked up from germline, CDR1 is LGHDT and CDR2 is YNNKEL (reference sequence). The length of the CDR3 is 16 residues. CDR3 coding DNA: TGTGCCGGCAGCCACCCCAGCGGGAGGGCCATGGATGAGCAGTTCTTC. Its translation is CAGSHPSGRAMDEQFF.

V and J are TRBV29-1 and TRBJ2-6; D is ambiguous. This CDR3 has 13 amino acids. The germline V and J ends were trimmed by 7 bases and 0 bases, with 7 bases remaining between them. The germline V gene encodes CDR1 SQVTM and CDR2 ANQGSEA. The chain's CDR3 is CSARNSGANVLTF. CDR3 nucleotide sequence: TGCAGCGCTCGGAACTCTGGGGCCAACGTCCTGACTTTC.

V gene TRBV7-2 combines with J gene TRBJ2-7; 11 bases match TRBD2. The trim removed 5 bases at V and 13 bases at J, leaving 10 bases unmatched. CDR1 is SGHTA, CDR2 FQGNSA, per germline. The CDR3 has 13 amino acids. CDR3: CASSQLAGGPLYF. The CDR3 DNA reads TGTGCCAGCAGCCAGCTAGCGGGAGGCCCCCTCTACTTC.

This clonotype has only a few counts. The gene calls are TRBV5-1 and TRBJ2-7, with D tentatively TRBD1 (5 bases). The CDR3 contains 13 residues. Trimming removed 0 bases from V and 2 bases from J, with 6 bases in between. Germline CDR1 is SGHRS and CDR2 is YFSETQ. CDR3 amino acids: CASSLAGTYEQYF. In DNA, the CDR3 is TGCGCCAGCAGCTTGGCAGGGACCTACGAGCAGTACTTC.

The V gene is TRBV14, the J gene TRBJ1-2; D gene ambiguous. Germline V lookup: CDR1 SGHDN, CDR2 FVKESK. The V end lost 2 bases, the J end lost 7 bases, and 11 bases lay between the germline ends. The CDR3 consists of 13 residues. The CDR3 reads CASSQRKELGYTF. For the CDR3, the DNA is TGTGCCAGCAGCCAAAGGAAGGAGCTTGGCTACACCTTC.

This clonotype was counted a few times. The gene calls are TRBV24-1 and TRBJ2-3; perhaps D is TRBD1 or TRBD2 (5 bases each). V lost 4 bases to trimming and J lost 3 bases, with 19 bases between them. The CDR3 runs 17 residues. Germline loops: CDR1 KGHDR, CDR2 SFDVKD. DNA for the CDR3: TGTGCCACCAGTGACCCTACCCAACGGGACGGAACAGATACGCAGTATTTT. Protein sequence: CATSDPTQRDGTDTQYF.

With respect to this clonotype: The junction departs from the called germline gene at one end, perhaps through a read error. The chain has TRBV7-9 and TRBJ2-1; 11 bases agree with TRBD2. This CDR3 region has 16 residues. Germline CDR1 reads SEHNR; CDR2 reads FQNEAQ (reference sequence). The chain's CDR3 is CASSLPTSGIYSEQFF. The DNA for the CDR3 is TGTGCCAGCAGTCTACCGACTAGCGGGATCTACAGTGAGCAGTTCTTC.

This clonotype was detected a few times. The rearrangement joins TRBV20-1 to TRBJ2-7; TRBD1 matches at 7 bases. The CDR3 is 12 residues long. Germline CDR1 and CDR2: DFQATT and SNEGSKA (reference sequence). The CDR3: CSCSGQSYEQYF. As DNA, the CDR3 is TGCAGCTGCTCGGGACAGAGTTACGAGCAGTACTTC.